What follows are 12 T cell receptor beta chains derived from one specimen sequenced in a study of regulatory T cells in long-lasting Graves disease. Time point: newly diagnosed GD, antithyroid drugs for less than 3 months. RNA from PBMCs was the source of the TCR library. Investigators prepared the TCR beta libraries by applying iRepertoire HTBI primers and Arm-PCR of CDR3 regions. TCRdb reanalysed the multiplex PCR reads using MiXCR and keeps one entry per CDR3 protein. The sample gives a few hundred thousand distinct CDR3 sequences, approximately 15% of which show up once; 10% is in the top ten. These data also formed part of another study, on T cells in Graves' hyperthyroidism and ophthalmopathy.

Specimen: peripheral blood mononuclear cells (PBMCs), collected at new diagnosis, from a patient treated with antithyroid drugs. The receptors were gathered from a man aged 25 to 40 with Graves disease.

The rearrangement links TRBV30 to TRBJ1-5; TRBD1 matches 8 bases. CDR1 and CDR2 from the germline V gene are GTSNPN and SVGIG (reference sequence). This CDR3 comprises 15 residues. Trimming at V came to 4 bases and at J to 2 bases, leaving 7 bases not matched to a gene. CDR3 sequence: CAWTGGGSRNQPQHF. The CDR3 nucleotides read TGTGCCTGGACAGGGGGCGGCTCTCGCAATCAGCCCCAGCATTTT. The variable domain in full, completed from reference TRBV30 and TRBJ1-5, reads SQTIHQWPATLVQPVGSPLSLECTVEGTSNPNLYWYRQAAGRGLQLLFYSVGIGQISSEVPQNLSASRPQDRQFILSSKKLLLSDSGFYLCAWTGGGSRNQPQHFGDGTRLSIL.

This clonotype was recorded many times. This chain joins TRBV2 and TRBJ2-7; the D gene is possibly TRBD2 (5 bases). Germline CDR1 SNHLY, CDR2 FYNNEI. The germline V and J ends were trimmed by 6 bases and 7 bases, with 13 bases remaining between them. This CDR3 has 12 amino acids. CDR3: CASRPGLTEQYF. DNA of the CDR3: TGTGCCAGCAGGCCAGGACTTACGGAGCAGTACTTC.

The sample holds many counts of this clonotype. Sequence at one end of the junction differs from germline and may be a read error. The chain joins TRBV3-1 to TRBJ2-2; D is possibly TRBD2 (7 bases). Germline CDR1 LGHDT, CDR2 YNNKEL (reference sequence). There are 14 residues in the CDR3. The CDR3 coding sequence is TGCGCCAGCAGCCAGGGAGGGGGAACCGGGGAGCTGTTTTTT. Residues: CASSQGGGTGELFF.

The table lists this clonotype with many counts. The V gene is TRBV2, the J gene TRBJ2-5, with D unresolved. Germline V lookup: CDR1 SNHLY, CDR2 FYNNEI. Trimming pared 2 bases from V and 1 base from J, leaving 11 bases between. The CDR3 contains 15 residues. This chain's CDR3 is CASSEYDLGQETQYF. In nucleotides, the CDR3 is TGTGCCAGCAGTGAATACGATCTGGGCCAAGAGACCCAGTACTTC.

In this sample, this clonotype turned up a few times. The chain combines TRBV4-2 with TRBJ1-2; D gene ambiguous. V lost 4 bases and J lost 2, with 11 bases in between. CDR1 is LGHNA and CDR2 is YNFKEQ in the germline V gene. This CDR3 spans 14 amino acids. The CDR3 loop is CASSPVSPNYGYTF. The CDR3 nucleotides read TGTGCCAGCAGCCCAGTCTCACCAAACTATGGCTACACCTTC.

This clonotype is a singleton in its sample. A much larger clonotype is one base distant, so this may be a read error. V usage is TRBV11-3 and J usage is TRBJ2-7, with TRBD2 identical over 11 bases. CDR1 SGHNT and CDR2 YENEEA come from the germline V gene. The CDR3 is 16 residues long. Trimming at V came to 5 bases and at J to 0 bases, leaving 6 bases not matched to a gene. The CDR3 coding sequence is TGTGCCAGCAGCCCGGGACTAGCGGATAACTCCTACGAGCAGTACTTC. Residues: CASSPGLADNSYEQYF.

Only a few counts were recorded for this clonotype. The chain carries TRBV7-9 and TRBJ2-6; maybe TRBD1 (6 bases). The CDR3 has 14 amino acids. The V end lost 6 bases, the J end lost 5 bases, and 11 bases lay between the germline ends. Germline CDR1 reads SEHNR; CDR2 reads FQNEAQ (reference sequence). The CDR3 loop is CASSPWGRANVLTF. Written as DNA, the CDR3 is TGTGCCAGCAGTCCGTGGGGGCGGGCCAACGTCCTGACTTTC.

V gene TRBV28 combines with J gene TRBJ2-5; 9 bases fit TRBD2. Trimming at V came to 5 bases and at J to 4 bases, leaving 5 bases not matched to a gene. Germline V CDR1 and CDR2: MDHEN, SYDVKM. This CDR3 is built from 14 residues. CDR3 DNA: TGTGCCAGCAGTGCGGGGGGGATGAGAGAGACCCAGTACTTC. Its translation: CASSAGGMRETQYF. The full variable domain, with the rest looked up from reference TRBV28 and TRBJ2-5, is DVKVTQSSRYLVKRTGEKVFLECVQDMDHENMFWYRQDPGLGLRLIYFSYDVKMKEKGDIPEGYSVSREKKERFSLILESASTNQTSMYLCASSAGGMRETQYFGPGTRLLVL.

This clonotype was observed a handful of times. The chain uses TRBV20-1 and TRBJ2-5; TRBD2 agrees at 9 bases. The CDR3 contains 15 residues. Per germline, CDR1 DFQATT and CDR2 SNEGSKA (reference sequence). J gave up 5 bases and V 3 bases, and 10 bases lay outside the gene matches. CDR3 nucleotides: TGCAGTGCTAGTTGGGCGCTAGCGGGACGGGAGACCCAGTACTTC. It translates to CSASWALAGRETQYF.

This clonotype was seen at least ten times. The J gene is TRBJ2-2, the V gene TRBV24-1, with D possibly being TRBD2 (5 bases). This CDR3 is 16 amino acids long. The V end was cut by 4 bases, the J end by 1 base, with 12 bases between. Germline V gene data show CDR1 as KGHDR and CDR2 as SFDVKD. The CDR3 sequence: CATSEPGRGNTGELFF. In DNA form, the CDR3 reads TGTGCCACCAGTGAACCCGGACGGGGGAACACCGGGGAGCTGTTTTTT.

This clonotype occurred many times. This chain links TRBV6-1 with TRBJ2-1; D uncertain. Germline V gene lookup returns CDR1 MNHNS and CDR2 SASEGT. The CDR3 extends over 15 amino acids. The germline V and J ends were trimmed by 6 bases and 6 bases, with 18 bases remaining between them. This chain's CDR3 is CASSWTTAVPNEQFF. CDR3 bases: TGTGCCAGCAGCTGGACCACTGCCGTTCCCAATGAGCAGTTCTTC.

This clonotype was recorded many times. The V call is TRBV20-1, the J call TRBJ2-3; D could derive from TRBD1 or TRBD2 (5 bases each). The V gene lost 6 bases and the J gene lost 0 bases, with 19 bases spanning the gap. The CDR3 sequence is 16 residues long. The germline V gene has CDR1 DFQATT and CDR2 SNEGSKA (reference sequence). CDR3 in amino acids: CSARGSQGFSTDTQYF. The DNA for the CDR3 is TGCAGTGCCCGGGGATCCCAGGGATTCAGCACAGATACGCAGTATTTT.